This passage covers 23 T cell receptor beta chains from one sample sequenced in a study of T cell responses to AZD1222 COVID-19 vaccine. Assay: immunoSEQ multiplex PCR; the TCRdb copy retains only in-frame clones and omits some. Of 45,000 to 55,000 clones detected, 80% to 90% appear once; the ten largest clones hold 6.5% to 8.5%. The sequencing used peripheral blood, collected 28 days after the second AZD1222 dose. These TCRs come from an adult who received the AZD1222 COVID-19 vaccine.

This clone appeared once. The genes are TRBV5-1 and TRBJ2-2, with D perhaps TRBD2 (5 bases). Trimming shortened V by 0 bases and J by 6 bases, and 12 bases separated the two germline ends. This CDR3 contains 15 residues. Germline CDR1 SGHRS, CDR2 YFSETQ. The CDR3 protein is CASSLAHVGAGELFF. Written as DNA, the CDR3 is TGCGCCAGCAGCTTGGCCCATGTCGGGGCCGGGGAGCTGTTTTTT.

As DNA, the CDR3 is TGTGCCACCAGAAGGACAGGGTGGGAAACTGAAGCTTTCTTT. Encoded protein: CATRRTGWETEAFF. The V and J genes are TRBV24-1 and TRBJ1-1, with TRBD1 identical over 8 bases. With 7 bases clipped from V and 5 bases from J, the junction kept 8 bases outside the gene matches. CDR1 and CDR2 from the germline V gene are KGHDR and SFDVKD. The CDR3 has 14 residues.

Only one count was recorded for this clone. V is TRBV19 and J is TRBJ2-2, with 12 nucleotides matching TRBD1. The CDR3 is 19 amino acids. Germline V CDR1 and CDR2: LNHDA, SQIVND (reference sequence). V trimming: 3 bases; J trimming: 4 bases; junction bases outside the gene matches: 12. The CDR3: CASSIGTGGPQWGTGELFF. The CDR3 bases are TGTGCCAGTAGTATCGGGACAGGGGGCCCTCAGTGGGGCACCGGGGAGCTGTTTTTT.

The chain has TRBV2 and TRBJ2-1, with 10 bases aligning to TRBD2. The CDR3 consists of 13 residues. Trimming at V came to 4 bases and at J to 9 bases, leaving 3 bases not matched to a gene. Per the germline V gene, CDR1 is SNHLY and CDR2 is FYNNEI. Written as DNA, the CDR3 is TGTGCCAGCAGTGGACTAGCGGGTGGTGAGCAGTTCTTC. It translates to CASSGLAGGEQFF.

In this sample, this clone turned up a few times. The chain carries TRBV6-4 and TRBJ1-1; 9 bases map to TRBD1. The CDR3 length is 13 residues. The V gene's germline CDR1 is MRHNA and CDR2 SNTAGT. The J segment lost 5 bases and the V segment lost 6 bases, leaving 4 bases of the junction unmatched. The CDR3 sequence: CASRQQGATEAFF. The CDR3 region has the DNA TGTGCCAGCAGGCAACAGGGGGCGACTGAAGCTTTCTTT.

The V and J genes are TRBV7-3 and TRBJ2-3; D remains ambiguous. V lost 5 bases to trimming and J lost 5 bases, with 17 bases between them. The CDR3 loop spans 15 amino acids. The germline V gene has CDR1 SGHTA and CDR2 FQGTGA. The chain's CDR3 is CASSAGPPGVDTQYF. The CDR3 DNA reads TGTGCCAGCAGCGCCGGGCCCCCGGGCGTAGATACGCAGTATTTT.

The rearrangement joins TRBV19 to TRBJ1-5; no firm D call. The CDR3 runs 17 residues. V was trimmed by 1 base and J by 0 bases, leaving 13 bases between them. The germline gives CDR1 LNHDA, CDR2 SQIVND (reference sequence). The CDR3: CASSIGVAGVSNQPQHF. The CDR3 DNA reads TGTGCCAGTAGTATAGGAGTGGCGGGTGTTAGCAATCAGCCCCAGCATTTT. Drawing the rest from reference TRBV19 and TRBJ1-5, the complete variable domain is DGGITQSPKYLFRKEGQNVTLSCEQNLNHDAMYWYRQDPGQGLRLIYYSQIVNDFQKGDIAEGYSVSREKKESFPLTVTSAQKNPTAFYLCASSIGVAGVSNQPQHFGDGTRLSIL.

J is TRBJ2-1 and V is TRBV4-1; D is possibly TRBD2 (6 bases). The ends were cut back, 1 base at V and 4 bases at J, with 11 bases in the middle. The CDR3 totals 15 residues. Germline V CDR1 and CDR2: MGHRA, YSYEKL. Here the CDR3 reads CASSQGWGDYNEQFF. The CDR3 nucleotides read TGCGCCAGCAGCCAAGGGTGGGGGGATTACAATGAGCAGTTCTTC.

This clone appeared a single time. CDR3 sequence reads: CASSLWASQGNEQFF. CDR3 sequence (DNA): TGTGCCAGCAGCTTATGGGCTAGCCAAGGTAATGAGCAGTTCTTC. V is TRBV11-2 and J is TRBJ2-1, with D possibly matching TRBD2 (5 bases). Per germline, CDR1 SGHAT and CDR2 FQNNGV. Trimming pared 2 bases from V and 7 bases from J, leaving 15 bases between. The CDR3 runs 15 residues.

The V call is TRBV6-6, the J call TRBJ2-7, with 8 bases fitting TRBD1. The CDR3 spans 14 residues. The junction had 9 bases not matched to a gene; V was cut back by 7 bases and J by 4 bases. Germline values: CDR1 MNHNY, CDR2 SVGAGI (reference sequence). The CDR3 loop reads CASTGPQGDYEQYF. CDR3 bases: TGTGCCAGCACCGGACCACAGGGGGATTACGAGCAGTACTTC.

The chain employs TRBV27 and TRBJ1-4, with a weak D call TRBD1 (6 bases). The V gene lost 6 bases and the J gene lost 8 bases, with 34 bases spanning the gap. The germline V gene encodes CDR1 MNHEY and CDR2 SMNVEV (reference sequence). This CDR3 has 20 residues. Here the CDR3 reads CASSPRQQMPWGAFSEKLFF. The CDR3 DNA reads TGTGCCAGCAGCCCCCGCCAGCAGATGCCGTGGGGGGCGTTTAGCGAAAAACTGTTTTTT.

The V gene is TRBV28, the J gene TRBJ1-1; no firm D call. This CDR3 comprises 14 residues. Germline CDR1 is MDHEN and CDR2 is SYDVKM. V lost 7 bases to trimming and J lost 11 bases, with 23 bases between them. The CDR3 DNA reads as TGTGCCAGCAAAACCCTCGGTAGAGTACAGAGGGCTTTCTTT. Translated: CASKTLGRVQRAFF.

A few counts support this clone. The V call is TRBV5-6, the J call TRBJ2-5; D is undetermined. The germline V gene encodes CDR1 SGHDT and CDR2 YYEEEE. With 4 bases removed from V and 0 bases from J, the gap between germline ends came to 13 bases. The CDR3 has 15 amino acids. The CDR3 here is CASSPFGDDQETQYF. As DNA, the CDR3 is TGTGCCAGCAGCCCCTTTGGAGACGACCAAGAGACCCAGTACTTC.

V gene TRBV28 combines with J gene TRBJ2-1; D call uncertain. The CDR3 length is 11 residues. Trimming cost V 6 bases and J 10 bases, with 10 bases left between them. CDR1 is MDHEN and CDR2 is SYDVKM in the germline V gene. The CDR3 is CASRRSREQFF. The CDR3, as DNA: TGTGCCAGCAGAAGATCCAGGGAGCAGTTCTTC.

This CDR3 is CASSQGSGVSGAGNTEAFF. CDR3 sequence (DNA): TGTGCCAGCAGCCAAGGAAGTGGGGTTTCGGGGGCGGGGAACACTGAAGCTTTCTTT. V and J are TRBV3-1 (or the pseudogene TRBV3-2) and TRBJ1-1, with D tentatively TRBD1 (6 bases). CDR3 length: 19 residues. In germline, CDR1 is LGHDT, CDR2 YNNKEL (reference sequence). V was pared by 1 base and J by 1 base, with 22 bases between.

Only a few counts were recorded for this clone. The chain combines TRBV19 with TRBJ2-7, with D possibly matching TRBD1 (6 bases). Germline V gene lookup returns CDR1 LNHDA and CDR2 SQIVND (reference sequence). Trimming stripped 7 bases from V and 0 bases from J, with 19 bases between. This CDR3 contains 16 residues. The CDR3 region has the DNA TGTGCCAGTACCAAATCCTACGGGACACCCTCCTACGAGCAGTACTTC. Translated: CASTKSYGTPSYEQYF.

In nucleotides, the CDR3 is TGTGCCAGCCGAAACCAAGAGACCCAGTACTTC. Encoded protein: CASRNQETQYF. V and J are TRBV7-9 and TRBJ2-5, with D unclear. The CDR3 is 11 amino acids. CDR1 SEHNR and CDR2 FQNEAQ come from the germline V gene (reference sequence). V was clipped by 8 bases and J by 0 bases, with 4 bases between them.

V and J are TRBV7-9 and TRBJ1-1; D uncertain. The CDR3 is made up of 15 amino acids. Germline lookup yields CDR1 SEHNR and CDR2 FQNEAQ (reference sequence). V lost 2 bases and J 1 base, leaving 11 bases between the germline ends. This CDR3 is CASSLLEMRNTEAFF. The CDR3 DNA follows: TGTGCCAGCAGCTTATTAGAGATGAGGAACACTGAAGCTTTCTTT.

V and J are TRBV5-8 and TRBJ1-2, with no clear D. Germline CDR1 reads SGHTS; CDR2 reads YDEGEE. The CDR3 runs 11 residues. The V end lost 3 bases, the J end lost 4 bases, and 4 bases lay between the germline ends. The chain's CDR3 is CASSSFYGYTF. CDR3 coding DNA: TGTGCCAGCAGCTCTTTCTATGGCTACACCTTC. The full variable domain, its missing parts supplied by reference TRBV5-8 and TRBJ1-2, is EAGVTQSPTHLIKTRGQQATLRCSPISGHTSVYWYQQALGLGLQFLLWYDEGEERNRGNFPPRFSGRQFPNYSSELNVNALELEDSALYLCASSSFYGYTFGSGTRLTVV.

The J gene is TRBJ1-2, the V gene TRBV7-3; D is perhaps TRBD1 (5 bases). The CDR3 has 13 residues. Germline V gives CDR1 SGHTA, CDR2 FQGTGA. V was clipped by 2 bases and J by 7 bases, with 11 bases between them. The CDR3 reads CASSLQGEGGYTF. In DNA form, the CDR3 reads TGTGCCAGCAGCTTACAGGGAGAGGGTGGCTACACCTTC.

This clone was observed a single time. The chain recombines TRBV11-3 with TRBJ2-7; D unclear. Trimming took off 6 bases at V and 3 bases at J, with 9 bases between the two ends. Germline CDR1 is SGHNT and CDR2 is YENEEA. The CDR3 sequence is 12 residues long. The CDR3 protein is CASRAPNYEQYF. CDR3 nucleotides: TGTGCCAGCAGGGCTCCCAACTACGAGCAGTACTTC.

This clone was seen more than once but under ten times. This chain connects TRBV6-6 to TRBJ1-1, with D perhaps TRBD1 (6 bases). CDR3 length: 15 amino acids. The germline CDR1 and CDR2 sequences are MNHNY and SVGAGI (reference sequence). The V and J ends lost 2 bases and 1 base respectively, with 11 bases between them. The CDR3 DNA sequence: TGTGCCAGCAGTTACCCATCGACAGGGAACACTGAAGCTTTCTTT. It codes for CASSYPSTGNTEAFF.

The rearrangement uses TRBV18 and TRBJ2-3; D might be TRBD1 or TRBD2, each matching 5 bases. Germline lookup yields CDR1 KGHSH and CDR2 LQKENI. The CDR3 sequence is 17 residues long. V lost 2 bases and J lost 2, with 17 bases in between. CDR3: CASSPIDDPGPTDTQYF. The CDR3 nucleotides read TGTGCCAGCTCACCAATTGACGATCCGGGGCCCACAGATACGCAGTATTTT.